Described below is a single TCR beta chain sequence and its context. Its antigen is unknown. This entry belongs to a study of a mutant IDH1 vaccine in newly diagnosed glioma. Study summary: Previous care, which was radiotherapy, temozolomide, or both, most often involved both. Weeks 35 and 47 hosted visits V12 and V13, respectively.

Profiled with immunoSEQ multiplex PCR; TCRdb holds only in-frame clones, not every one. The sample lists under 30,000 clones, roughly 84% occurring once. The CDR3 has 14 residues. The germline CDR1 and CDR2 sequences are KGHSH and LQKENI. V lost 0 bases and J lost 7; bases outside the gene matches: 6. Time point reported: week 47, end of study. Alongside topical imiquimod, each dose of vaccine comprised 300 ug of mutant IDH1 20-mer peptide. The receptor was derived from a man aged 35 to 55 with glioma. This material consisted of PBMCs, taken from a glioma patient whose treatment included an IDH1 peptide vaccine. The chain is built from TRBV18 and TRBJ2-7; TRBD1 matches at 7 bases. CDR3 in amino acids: CASSPPSGTVEQYF. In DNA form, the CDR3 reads TGTGCCAGCTCACCACCTTCCGGGACAGTTGAGCAGTACTTC. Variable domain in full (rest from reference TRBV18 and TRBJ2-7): NAGVMQNPRHLVRRRGQEARLRCSPMKGHSHVYWYRQLPEEGLKFMVYLQKENIIDESGMPKERFSAEFPKEGPSILRIQQVVRGDSAAYFCASSPPSGTVEQYFGPGTRLTVT.